The present T cell receptor (beta chain) was sequenced within a study of CD8+CD57+ T cells in acquired aplastic anemia. This clonotype was counted many times. The antigen remains undetermined. Germline V CDR1 and CDR2: SGHDN, FVKESK. Between the trimmed V and J ends, which lost 7 bases and 7 bases, there was a span of 16 bases. The CDR3 extends over 13 amino acids. Sequencing involved patients with CD8+CD57+ cell expansion previously shown by flow cytometry. General study results and limits: It was found that fewer than 35 CD8+ CDR3 sequences were shared between patients and controls.

Profiling of TCR beta VDJ combinations and CDR3 sequences used genomic DNA as template. TCRdb passed the reads through MiXCR, listing each CDR3 protein once. Here the sample spans roughly 500,000 distinct CDR3 sequences, 25% to 40% being singletons. The clonotype comes from a human donor with aplastic anemia. The chain recombines TRBV14 with TRBJ1-2; a possible D gene is TRBD1 (5 bases). The specimen was sorted CD4+, CD8+, or CD8+CD57+ T cells (not recorded which) from PBMCs. CDR3 sequence: CASTKQDSGGYTF. The CDR3 DNA is TGTGCCAGCACCAAACAGGATTCGGGTGGCTACACCTTC. The full variable domain, with the rest looked up from reference TRBV14 and TRBJ1-2, is EAGVTQFPSHSVIEKGQTVTLRCDPISGHDNLYWYRRVMGKEIKFLLHFVKESKQDESGMPNNRFLAERTGGTYSTLKVQPAELEDSGVYFCASTKQDSGGYTFGSGTRLTVV.